A selection of T cell receptor beta chains follows, all from one sample in a study of blood T cell repertoires in COVID-19. Measured with immunoSEQ multiplex PCR; TCRdb has only the in-frame clones, and not every one. Of around 200,000 clones in the sample, around 85% were seen once. Sequencing was carried out using PBMCs or T cells enriched from blood (not recorded which). Source of these receptors: a man between 40 and 49 years old who had recovered from COVID-19. Both conserved end residues are part of each CDR3. A D gene is named only where the DNA matches it firmly. For some rows the clone size is stated as once, few or many, or as a class when expanded; others skip it.

v_call	clone_size	j_call	d_call	cdr3_length	cdr3_nt	cdr3_aa
TRBV19	NA	TRBJ1-1	NA	14	TGTGCCAGTAGTCCCCGGGGAGGGGGCACTGAAGCTTTCTTT	CASSPRGGGTEAFF
TRBV19	NA	TRBJ2-1	NA	16	TGTGCCAGTAGGATTATTTCGGGAATGAGGGACAATGAGCAGTTCTTC	CASRIISGMRDNEQFF
TRBV4-1	NA	TRBJ2-7	NA	13	TGCGCCAGCAGCCAAGGGGGGGACTACGAGCAGTACTTC	CASSQGGDYEQYF
TRBV5-1	few	TRBJ1-4	NA	15	TGCGCCAGCAGCTCGAAGCCCGCGGACGGGGTAAAACTGTTTTTT	CASSSKPADGVKLFF
TRBV16	once	TRBJ2-3	TRBD2	16	TGTGCCAGCAGTCTTGGACTAGCGGGAGGTGTAGATACGCAGTATTTT	CASSLGLAGGVDTQYF
TRBV5-3	NA	TRBJ1-3	TRBD1	11	TGTGCCAGGGACAGGGGAAACACCATATATTTT	CARDRGNTIYF
TRBV5-6	few	TRBJ2-1	NA	13	TGTGCCAGCAGCTTGGCGGGTACCAATGAGCAGTTCTTC	CASSLAGTNEQFF
TRBV19	NA	TRBJ2-2	NA	15	TGTGCCAGTAGTATAGATCTGTTGAACACCGGGGAGCTGTTTTTT	CASSIDLLNTGELFF
TRBV6-5	NA	TRBJ2-2	TRBD2	15	TGTGCCAGCAGGCCTAGCGGGAGGCCCCACGGGGAGCTGTTTTTT	CASRPSGRPHGELFF
TRBV18	few	TRBJ2-7	NA	13	TGTGCCAGCTCACCACCTTCCGGTTACGAGCAGTACTTC	CASSPPSGYEQYF
TRBV18	NA	TRBJ1-6	NA	14	TGTGCCAGCTCACCAACCGCAGGGCGGTCACCCCTCCACTTT	CASSPTAGRSPLHF
TRBV28	NA	TRBJ2-7	TRBD2	14	TGTGCCAGCAGGCCGGGACTAGCGGGGTACGAGCAGTACTTC	CASRPGLAGYEQYF
TRBV11-3	NA	TRBJ2-7	TRBD2	16	TGTGCCAGCAGCTTAGAAGGCCTAGCGGTTACCTACGAGCAGTACTTC	CASSLEGLAVTYEQYF
TRBV19	NA	TRBJ1-2	NA	13	TGTGCCTCCAACCTGGCAGGGGACTATGGCTACACCTTC	CASNLAGDYGYTF